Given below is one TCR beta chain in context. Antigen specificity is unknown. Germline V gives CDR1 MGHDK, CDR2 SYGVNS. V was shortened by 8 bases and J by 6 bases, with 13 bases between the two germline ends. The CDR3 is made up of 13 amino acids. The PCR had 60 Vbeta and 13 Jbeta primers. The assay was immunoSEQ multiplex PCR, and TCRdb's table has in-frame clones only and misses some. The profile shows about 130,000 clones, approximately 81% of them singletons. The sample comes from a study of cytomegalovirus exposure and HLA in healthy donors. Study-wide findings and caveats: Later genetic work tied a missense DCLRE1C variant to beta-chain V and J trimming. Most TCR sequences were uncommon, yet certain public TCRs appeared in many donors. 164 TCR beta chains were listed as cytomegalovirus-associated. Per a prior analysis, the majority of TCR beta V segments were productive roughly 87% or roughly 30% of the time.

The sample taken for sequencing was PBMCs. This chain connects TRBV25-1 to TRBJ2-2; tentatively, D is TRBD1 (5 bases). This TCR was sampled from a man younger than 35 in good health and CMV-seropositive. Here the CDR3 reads CASGPPGSGELFF. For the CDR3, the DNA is TGTGCCAGCGGCCCCCCAGGGTCCGGGGAGCTGTTTTTT.